The rows below give T cell receptor beta chains drawn from one sample of a study of cytomegalovirus exposure and HLA in healthy donors. The assay was immunoSEQ multiplex PCR, and TCRdb's table has in-frame clones only and misses some. Of about 220,000 clones listed, roughly 84% were seen once; the top ten hold over 0.65%. Sequences were obtained from PBMCs. The receptors stem from a boy between 2 and 10 years old in good health and CMV-seronegative. Both conserved end residues are part of each CDR3. The order of the fields is CDR3 DNA, CDR3 protein, clone size, D gene, V gene, J gene. A D gene is named only where the DNA matches it firmly. For some rows the clone size is stated as once, few or many, or as a class when expanded; others skip it.

TGTGCCAGCAGCCAAGTTGCAGGGGTAATGGAGACCCAGTACTTC	CASSQVAGVMETQYF	-	-	TRBV14	TRBJ2-5
TGTGCCAGCAGCTTTCGAGGGCGTGGGCAAGAGACCCAGTACTTC	CASSFRGRGQETQYF	-	-	TRBV13	TRBJ2-5
TGTGCCAGTAGTCCCAGACTAGTCGATGAGCAGTTCTTC	CASSPRLVDEQFF	-	-	TRBV19	TRBJ2-1
TGTGCCTGGAACTTAGACCAGATTTACCCCGTGGAGGGCTACACCTTC	CAWNLDQIYPVEGYTF	once	-	TRBV30	TRBJ1-2
TGCAGCGAACGAGCGGGGGGGACAGATACGCAGTATTTT	CSERAGGTDTQYF	-	TRBD2	TRBV29-1	TRBJ2-3
TGTGCCAGCCAAGGAGGGTGGAGATGTCTTTACGAGCAGTACTTC	CASQGGWRCLYEQYF	-	-	TRBV6-5	TRBJ2-7
TGCAGCGTTAACTCGGACAGGATCTGGGGCTACACCTTC	CSVNSDRIWGYTF	-	TRBD1	TRBV29-1	TRBJ1-2
TGTGCCTGGGGATACAGTAGCTCCTACAATGAGCAGTTCTTC	CAWGYSSSYNEQFF	once	-	TRBV30	TRBJ2-1
TGTGCCACCAGCCCCAGGATTACCTACGAGCAGTACTTC	CATSPRITYEQYF	-	-	TRBV15	TRBJ2-7
TGCGCCAGCAGCGGCGGGACAGGTGACTATGGCTACACCTTC	CASSGGTGDYGYTF	-	TRBD1	TRBV5-1	TRBJ1-2
TGCGCCAGCAGCCAAGGCTGGACAGGGGGAAAGCATGGCTACACCTTC	CASSQGWTGGKHGYTF	-	TRBD1	TRBV4-1	TRBJ1-2
TGTGCCAGCAGCCCAGCGGGCGCCACGGCCCACGAGCAGTACTTC	CASSPAGATAHEQYF	-	-	TRBV9	TRBJ2-7
TGTGCCAGCAGCTTGAGGGACAGAACTGAAGCTTTCTTT	CASSLRDRTEAFF	few	TRBD1	TRBV5-8	TRBJ1-1
TGTGCCAGCAGCCTGCAGGGGTACACTGAAGCTTTCTTT	CASSLQGYTEAFF	few	-	TRBV7-6	TRBJ1-1
TGTGCCAGCAGCCGCCTTGAGGCGGGGGAGGATGGGGGGGCTTTCTTT	CASSRLEAGEDGGAFF	-	-	TRBV5-6	TRBJ1-1
TGTGCCAGCAGTAAAACCGGGACAGAAAACATTCAGTACTTC	CASSKTGTENIQYF	-	TRBD1	TRBV6-6	TRBJ2-4
TGTGCCTGGAGTGCCGGACTAGGCGATGAGCAGTTCTTC	CAWSAGLGDEQFF	-	TRBD2	TRBV30	TRBJ2-1
TGTGCCAGTAGTGTCACTAGCGGGAGCGGCACCGGGGAGCTGTTTTTT	CASSVTSGSGTGELFF	-	TRBD2	TRBV19	TRBJ2-2
TGTGCCAGCAGTTACCGACTCGGGGGACAAGAGACCCAGTACTTC	CASSYRLGGQETQYF	once	-	TRBV6-5	TRBJ2-5
TGTGCCAGCAGCTTAAACACCAACAGGGGATATGAGCAGTTCTTC	CASSLNTNRGYEQFF	-	TRBD1	TRBV6-5	TRBJ2-1
TGTGCCAGCAGTACATCGGGGGGGAGGAGCTCCTACGAGCAGTACTTC	CASSTSGGRSSYEQYF	-	TRBD2	TRBV27	TRBJ2-7
TGTGCCAGCAGCCCTCGGGGGGGGACCCGAGAGACCCAGTACTTC	CASSPRGGTRETQYF	-	TRBD2	TRBV5-4	TRBJ2-5
TGCGCCAGCAGCTCAACAGGGGGTCGGGAGACCCAGTACTTC	CASSSTGGRETQYF	-	TRBD1	TRBV5-1	TRBJ2-5
TGTGCCAGCAGCTTAGGACAGGGCGCTGAAGCTTTCTTT	CASSLGQGAEAFF	-	TRBD1	TRBV11-3	TRBJ1-1
TGTGCCAGCAGCTTAGAAGCGGATACGCAGTATTTT	CASSLEADTQYF	-	-	TRBV11-3	TRBJ2-3
TGTGCCAGCAGCTTAGGGGGCGGGAGAATCGAGCAGTACTTC	CASSLGGGRIEQYF	-	TRBD2	TRBV11-2	TRBJ2-7
TGTGCCAGCAGTTACTCAGGGGGGGACACTGAAGCTTTCTTT	CASSYSGGDTEAFF	-	-	TRBV6-5	TRBJ1-1
TGCAGCGTACTAGGGACAGCAACGGACACTGAAGCTTTCTTT	CSVLGTATDTEAFF	-	TRBD1	TRBV29-1	TRBJ1-1
TGTGCCAGTAGTTCTCGGCAGGGACTAAGCAATGAAAAACTGTTTTTT	CASSSRQGLSNEKLFF	-	-	TRBV19	TRBJ1-4
TGTGCCAGCAGCCAAGACCGGTGGGGCCTCCAGTCCTACGAGCAGTACTTC	CASSQDRWGLQSYEQYF	-	-	TRBV14	TRBJ2-7
TGTGCCAGCAGCCCTGGCCGGGGATTGGGCGAGCAGTACTTC	CASSPGRGLGEQYF	-	-	TRBV7-8	TRBJ2-7
TGTGCCAGCAGCTCCGGACTAGAAGGAGATACGCAGTATTTT	CASSSGLEGDTQYF	-	TRBD2	TRBV7-9	TRBJ2-3
TGTGCCAGTAGTTTAACAGGTCGGGCTAATGAAAAACTGTTTTTT	CASSLTGRANEKLFF	-	-	TRBV19	TRBJ1-4
TGTGCCAGCAGCAACAGGGTCGAGCAGTACTTC	CASSNRVEQYF	-	-	TRBV5-6	TRBJ2-7
TGCAGCGTTAAGGGGTCGGTTCGGGAGAGCTCCTACGAGCAGTACTTC	CSVKGSVRESSYEQYF	-	-	TRBV29-1	TRBJ2-7
TGTGCCAGCAGCCCTGCAGGGACAGTAGGCTACACCTTC	CASSPAGTVGYTF	-	TRBD1	TRBV5-5	TRBJ1-2
TGTGCCAGCTCACCGAGGGCTGACTACGAGCAGTACTTC	CASSPRADYEQYF	once	-	TRBV18	TRBJ2-7
TGTGCCAGCACCCCCTCAGCGGGAGGGAGGGCCGGGGAGCTGTTTTTT	CASTPSAGGRAGELFF	-	TRBD2	TRBV7-8	TRBJ2-2
TGTGCCTCCCAGGGACAACAAGAGACCCAGTACTTC	CASQGQQETQYF	-	-	TRBV10-3	TRBJ2-5
TGTGCCAGCAGCTTAGACTGGCCAGACGACTCTGGCTACACCTTC	CASSLDWPDDSGYTF	-	-	TRBV11-2	TRBJ1-2
TGTGCCAGTACTACAGGGAGTGAGCAGTTCTTC	CASTTGSEQFF	-	-	TRBV19	TRBJ2-1
TGCGCCAGCAGCCCAAGGCCGGGACAGGGGAGCTCTGGGGCCAACGTCCTGACTTTC	CASSPRPGQGSSGANVLTF	-	TRBD1	TRBV5-1	TRBJ2-6
TGTGCCAGCAGCGCGGGACCTACCTCTATCTCCTACGAGCAGTACTTC	CASSAGPTSISYEQYF	once	-	TRBV7-3	TRBJ2-7
TGTGCCAGCAGTGAAGTCCTGTACAGGGGGCAAACTGGGGCCAACGTCCTGACTTTC	CASSEVLYRGQTGANVLTF	once	TRBD1	TRBV2	TRBJ2-6
TGTGCCAGCAGCGTAGAGGAGGGTCTTTTTGAAAAACTGTTTTTT	CASSVEEGLFEKLFF	-	-	TRBV9	TRBJ1-4
TGCGCCAGCAGCTTGGGAGGGAGCGGTCGAGAGACCCAGTACTTC	CASSLGGSGRETQYF	once	-	TRBV5-1	TRBJ2-5
TGTGCCAGCAGCTTGATGAGGGAACAAGAGACCCAGTACTTC	CASSLMREQETQYF	-	-	TRBV5-4	TRBJ2-5
TGCAGCGTTGAGAGTTCCGGGACAGGCTATGGCTACACCTTC	CSVESSGTGYGYTF	-	TRBD1	TRBV29-1	TRBJ1-2
TGTGCCACCAGCGGAAACAGGGGGCCCGGCACTGAAGCTTTCTTT	CATSGNRGPGTEAFF	-	TRBD1	TRBV15	TRBJ1-1
TGTGCCAGCAGCTTAGGCCTAGGGCTAGCTCCAGATACGCAGTATTTT	CASSLGLGLAPDTQYF	-	-	TRBV13	TRBJ2-3
TGTGCCAGCAGCCAAGATCTGTTGGCAAAGGGGGACAATCAGCCCCAGCATTTT	CASSQDLLAKGDNQPQHF	-	-	TRBV4-2	TRBJ1-5
TGTGCCAGCAGTCGCAAAAACAAGTACCAAGAGACCCAGTACTTC	CASSRKNKYQETQYF	-	-	TRBV6-5	TRBJ2-5
TGTGCCAGCAGTGAAGAGCCCGTCAACTATGGCTACACCTTC	CASSEEPVNYGYTF	-	-	TRBV6-1	TRBJ1-2
TGTGCCAGCAGACGGGGTACCGGGGAGCTGTTTTTT	CASRRGTGELFF	few	-	TRBV5-6	TRBJ2-2
TGTGCCTGGAGTACGGGACAGCTACAAGAGACCCAGTACTTC	CAWSTGQLQETQYF	-	TRBD1	TRBV30	TRBJ2-5
TGTGCCAGCAGCTTTTTCGGGGACATTCAGTACTTC	CASSFFGDIQYF	-	-	TRBV5-4	TRBJ2-4
TGTGCCAGCAGTCGCGGTACAGGGGAATATGGCTACACCTTC	CASSRGTGEYGYTF	-	TRBD1	TRBV6-5	TRBJ1-2